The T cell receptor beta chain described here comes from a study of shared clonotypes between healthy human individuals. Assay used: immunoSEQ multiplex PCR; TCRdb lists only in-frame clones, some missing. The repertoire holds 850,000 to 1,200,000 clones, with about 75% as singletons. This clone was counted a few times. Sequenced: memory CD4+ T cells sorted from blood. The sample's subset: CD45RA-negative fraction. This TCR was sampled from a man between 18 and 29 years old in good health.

The CDR3 reads CASSHGFMNTEAFF. The CDR3 nucleotides read TGCGCCAGCAGCCACGGGTTCATGAACACTGAAGCTTTCTTT. The genes are TRBV4-1 and TRBJ1-1; D unresolved. Germline values: CDR1 MGHRA, CDR2 YSYEKL. The CDR3 is 14 amino acids. The V end lost 3 bases, the J end lost 0 bases, and 8 bases lay between the germline ends.